This entry is about one TCR beta chain. Indicated time point: pre-sensitization, week 0. Regarding treatment: therapeutic diphenylcyclopropenone sensitization with weekly scalp DPC. Germline loops: CDR1 MNHEY, CDR2 SVGAGI. The V end lost 2 bases, the J end lost 4 bases, and 8 bases lay between the germline ends. The CDR3 runs to 13 residues. This sample was included in a study of human T cells and chemical hapten exposure. MiXCR, run by TCRdb on the RACE reads, gives a single entry per CDR3 protein. The table shows around 300,000 distinct CDR3 sequences, with 7.7% occurring only once. This receptor was identified in a man younger than 30 with alopecia areata. Some clones in this sample may be carry-over from other donors' samples. The sequencing here drew on whole blood, taken in connection with sensitization to the hapten diphenylcyclopropenone (DPC). The chain has TRBV6-5 and TRBJ1-2; no clear D. In DNA form, the CDR3 reads TGTGCCAGCAGTTACCGCTACATCTATGGCTACACCTTC. Its protein product is CASSYRYIYGYTF.